This TCR beta chain was sequenced for a study of T cells in localized non-small cell lung cancer. Study-level results: Paired adjacent lung recovered a median approximately 57 of the top 100 tumor clones. There was higher T cell clonality in uninvolved adjacent lung than in tumor, and it was highest there. Higher adjacent-lung clonality was associated with shorter survival. Investigators sequenced only a single tumor region, leaving heterogeneity possible.

As to this clone: Antigen specificity is unknown.

This CDR3 comprises 13 residues. V was cut by 9 bases and J by 0 bases, with 8 bases left in between. From germline, CDR1 is LNHDA and CDR2 SQIVND (reference sequence). Sequenced by immunoSEQ multiplex PCR; TCRdb stores in-frame clones only, minus some. The sample has 1,500 to 2,000 clones, roughly 29% seen once. The material sequenced was lung tumor tissue, taken before any cancer treatment. This TCR was recovered from a woman aged 35-70 years with stage I lung adenocarcinoma. This chain joins TRBV19 and TRBJ2-2; no clear D gene. The CDR3 DNA follows: TGTGCCAGCGCGGACGCGAACACCGGGGAGCTGTTTTTT. The encoded protein is CASADANTGELFF.